This T cell receptor (beta chain) was identified during a study of shared clonotypes between healthy human individuals. Study-wide points: The study drew on few donors, limiting represented genetic and exposure-history diversity.

For this clone: Its target is unknown.

The CDR3 length is 15 residues. Between the trimmed V and J ends, which lost 0 bases and 8 bases, there was a span of 16 bases. Germline lookup yields CDR1 LNHNV and CDR2 YYDKDF (reference sequence). The donors were adults (healthy and HIV-negative) with no recent acute infections or vaccinations. The assay used deep level. When replicate PCRs were run on unsorted PBMC, they used roughly 270 ng DNA, 25,000 to 35,000 T cell genomes. The assay was immunoSEQ multiplex PCR, and TCRdb's table has in-frame clones only and misses some. The sample shows around 510,000 clones, around 76% of them seen only once.

The receptor comes from a middle-aged woman in good health. Some clones in this sample may be carry-over from other donors' samples. Sequencing was done on a sample of PBMCs. The J gene is TRBJ1-2, the V gene TRBV15; no firm D call. The CDR3: CATSRDYVGGGGYTF. In DNA form, the CDR3 reads TGTGCCACCAGCAGAGATTATGTTGGTGGAGGGGGCTACACCTTC.